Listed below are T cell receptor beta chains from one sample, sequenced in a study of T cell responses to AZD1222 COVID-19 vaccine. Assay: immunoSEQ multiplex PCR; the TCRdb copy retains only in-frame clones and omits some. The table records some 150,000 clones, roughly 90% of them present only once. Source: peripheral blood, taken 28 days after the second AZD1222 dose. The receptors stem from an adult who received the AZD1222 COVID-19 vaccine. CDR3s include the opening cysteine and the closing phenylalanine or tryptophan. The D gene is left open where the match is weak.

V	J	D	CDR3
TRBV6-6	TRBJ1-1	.	CASIFDRIGTEAFF
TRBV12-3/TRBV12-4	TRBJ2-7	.	CASSGDPGYEQYF
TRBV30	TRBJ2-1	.	CAWMGHVGSSYNEQFF
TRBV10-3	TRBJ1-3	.	CAIRGGVTGNTIYF
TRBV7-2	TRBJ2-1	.	CASRGGGSYNEQFF
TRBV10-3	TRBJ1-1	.	CAISDGQGPGTEAFF
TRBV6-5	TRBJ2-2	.	CASSRQPDTGELFF
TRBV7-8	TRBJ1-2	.	CASSLFIGYGYTF
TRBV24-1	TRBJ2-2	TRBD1	CAAGQGASGELFF
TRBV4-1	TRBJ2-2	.	CASSQVLGGGANTGELFF
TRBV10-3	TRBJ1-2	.	CAVGSNYGYTF
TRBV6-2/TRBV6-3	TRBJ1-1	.	CASSSRTRASTEAFF
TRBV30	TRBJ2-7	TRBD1	CAWTPGGPGQEAYEQYF
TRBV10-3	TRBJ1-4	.	CATGGGYNEKLFF
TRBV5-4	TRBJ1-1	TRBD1	CASSTTGVPTEAFF
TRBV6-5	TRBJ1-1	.	CASSYEPVGTEAFF
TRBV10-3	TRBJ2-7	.	CAIRALASSDEQYF
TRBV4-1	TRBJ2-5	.	CASSQELRDSLSTQYF
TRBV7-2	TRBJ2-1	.	CASSLKGGLYNEQFF
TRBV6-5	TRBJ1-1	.	CASSAGTASGTEAFF
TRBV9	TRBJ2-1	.	CASSVGSSYNEQFF
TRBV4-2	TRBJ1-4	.	CASSQDGAQGKLFF
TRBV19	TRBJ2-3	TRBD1	CASSTHRGRESDTQYF
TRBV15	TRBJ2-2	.	CATSRDRLITGELFF
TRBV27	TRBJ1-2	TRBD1	CASSFYVGQGNANYGYTF
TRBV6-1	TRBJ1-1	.	CASSERDTTEAFF
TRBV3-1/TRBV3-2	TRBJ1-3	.	CASSLRGNTIYF
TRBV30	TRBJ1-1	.	CAWSAARHTEAFF
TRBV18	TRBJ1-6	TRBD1	CASSPTGTGGRSSYNSPLHF
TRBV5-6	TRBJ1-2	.	CASSLGRGGHGYTF
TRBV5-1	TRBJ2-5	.	CASSLTNTGTQYF